The present T cell receptor beta chain was sequenced within a study of molecular identifiers for immune sequencing clone quantification. Preparation of naive CD8 libraries involved about 17,000 to 1,100,000 sorted cells and 10%, 30% or 50% RNA. The CDR3 length is 14 residues. CDR1 and CDR2 (germline): DFQATT, SNEGSKA (reference sequence). Between the trimmed V and J ends, which lost 0 bases and 0 bases, there was a span of 8 bases. Ten or more counts support this clonotype. TCRdb called the PCR reads again in MiXCR, with one record for every CDR3 protein. The sample carries some 580,000 distinct CDR3 sequences, over 25% recorded once.

The origin of this receptor is a human donor in good health. Some libraries in this study had Jurkat cell RNA spiked in. The J gene is TRBJ1-1, the V gene TRBV20-1; no clear D. Sequencing was carried out using naive CD8+ T cells from blood, with Jurkat cell RNA spiked in. Regarding subset: FACS-sorted CD8+CD4-CCR7+CD45RA+ naive T cells. CDR3 region: CSARDKDMNTEAFF. The CDR3 DNA follows: TGCAGTGCTAGAGATAAGGATATGAACACTGAAGCTTTCTTT.